This T cell receptor (beta chain) was profiled in a study of blood T cell repertoires in COVID-19. At the level of the study: Material from acute and convalescent COVID-19 was sourced from the United States, Italy and Spain.

V was trimmed by 0 bases and J by 0 bases, leaving 5 bases between them. From germline, CDR1 is MNHNS and CDR2 SASEGT. The CDR3 totals 14 residues. The protocol was immunoSEQ multiplex PCR, while the TCRdb copy is restricted to in-frame clones and leaves out a portion. Of 250,000 to 350,000 clones listed, 70% to 90% are singletons. The receptor's source is a woman between 50 and 59 years old with active or convalescent COVID-19. The chain has TRBV6-1 and TRBJ1-1; D remains ambiguous. The sequencing sample was made of peripheral blood. In nucleotides, the CDR3 is TGTGCCAGCAGTGAAGCTAGCATGAACACTGAAGCTTTCTTT. Translated: CASSEASMNTEAFF.